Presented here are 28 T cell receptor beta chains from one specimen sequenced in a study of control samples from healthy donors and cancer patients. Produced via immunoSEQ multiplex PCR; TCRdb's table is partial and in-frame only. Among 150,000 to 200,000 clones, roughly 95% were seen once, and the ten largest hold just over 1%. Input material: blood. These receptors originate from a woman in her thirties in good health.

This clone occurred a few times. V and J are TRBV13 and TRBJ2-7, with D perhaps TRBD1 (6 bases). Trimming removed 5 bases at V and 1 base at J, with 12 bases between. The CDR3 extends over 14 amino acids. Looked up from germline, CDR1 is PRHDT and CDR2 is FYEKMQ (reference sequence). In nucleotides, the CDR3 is TGTGCCAGCAGCCCCGACAGGCGATCCTACGAGCAGTACTTC. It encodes CASSPDRRSYEQYF. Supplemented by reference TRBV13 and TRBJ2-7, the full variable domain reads AAGVIQSPRHLIKEKRETATLKCYPIPRHDTVYWYQQGPGQDPQFLISFYEKMQSDKGSIPDRFSAQQFSDYHSELNMSSLELGDSALYFCASSPDRRSYEQYFGPGTRLTVT.

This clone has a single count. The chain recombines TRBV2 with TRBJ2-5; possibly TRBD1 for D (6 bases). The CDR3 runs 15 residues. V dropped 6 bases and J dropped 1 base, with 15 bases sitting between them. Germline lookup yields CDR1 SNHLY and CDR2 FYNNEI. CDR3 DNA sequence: TGTGCCAGCAGCGATCAGGGGTTACGCCAAGAGACCCAGTACTTC. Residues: CASSDQGLRQETQYF.

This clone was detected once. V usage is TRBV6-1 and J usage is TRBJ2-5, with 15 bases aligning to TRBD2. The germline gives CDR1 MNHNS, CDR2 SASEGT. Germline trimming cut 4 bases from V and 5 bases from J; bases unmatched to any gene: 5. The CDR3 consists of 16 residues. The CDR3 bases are TGTGCCAGCAGTGGGGGACTAGCGGGAGGAAGGGAGACCCAGTACTTC. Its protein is CASSGGLAGGRETQYF.

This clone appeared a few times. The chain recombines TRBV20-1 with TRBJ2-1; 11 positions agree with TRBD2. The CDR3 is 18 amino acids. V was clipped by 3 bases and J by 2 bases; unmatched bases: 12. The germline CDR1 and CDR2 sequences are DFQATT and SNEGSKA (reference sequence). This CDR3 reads CSASELAGGPETYNEQFF. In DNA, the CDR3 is TGCAGTGCTAGTGAGCTAGCGGGGGGCCCCGAGACCTACAATGAGCAGTTCTTC.

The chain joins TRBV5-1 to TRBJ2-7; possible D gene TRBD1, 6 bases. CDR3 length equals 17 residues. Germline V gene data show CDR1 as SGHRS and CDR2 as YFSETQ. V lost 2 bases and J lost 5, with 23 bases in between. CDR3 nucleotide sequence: TGCGCCAGCAGCTTTCGACAGGAACGTTTTCTCAGCAACGAGCAGTACTTC. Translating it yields CASSFRQERFLSNEQYF.

In nucleotides, the CDR3 is TGTGCCAGCAGCCCCGGGACTAGCCAATACGAGCAGTACTTC. Translated: CASSPGTSQYEQYF. V and J are TRBV5-4 and TRBJ2-7, with 9 bases aligning to TRBD2. CDR3 length equals 14 residues. The germline V gene has CDR1 SGHNT and CDR2 YYREEE (reference sequence). V shed 4 bases and J 4 bases; nucleotides not matched to a gene: 6.

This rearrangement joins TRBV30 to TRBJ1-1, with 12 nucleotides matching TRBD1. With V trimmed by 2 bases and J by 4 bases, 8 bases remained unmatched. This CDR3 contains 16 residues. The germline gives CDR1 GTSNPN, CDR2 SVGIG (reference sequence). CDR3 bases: TGTGCCTGGAGTCGCGGGACAGGGGGCCTGAGCACTGAAGCTTTCTTT. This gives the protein CAWSRGTGGLSTEAFF. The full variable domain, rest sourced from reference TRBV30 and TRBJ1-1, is SQTIHQWPATLVQPVGSPLSLECTVEGTSNPNLYWYRQAAGRGLQLLFYSVGIGQISSEVPQNLSASRPQDRQFILSSKKLLLSDSGFYLCAWSRGTGGLSTEAFFGQGTRLTVV.

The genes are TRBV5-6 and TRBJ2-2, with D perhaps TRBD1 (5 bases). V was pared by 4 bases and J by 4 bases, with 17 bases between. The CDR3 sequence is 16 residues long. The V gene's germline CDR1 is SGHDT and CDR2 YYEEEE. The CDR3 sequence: CASSLTREGVTGELFF. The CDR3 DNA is TGTGCCAGCAGCCTAACTCGTGAAGGGGTCACCGGGGAGCTGTTTTTT.

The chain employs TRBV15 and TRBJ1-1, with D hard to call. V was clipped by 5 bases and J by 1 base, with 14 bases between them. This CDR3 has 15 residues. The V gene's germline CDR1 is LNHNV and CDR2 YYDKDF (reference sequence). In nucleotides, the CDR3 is TGTGCCACCAGCCAATCGGGTTTCAGGAACACTGAAGCTTTCTTT. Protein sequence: CATSQSGFRNTEAFF.

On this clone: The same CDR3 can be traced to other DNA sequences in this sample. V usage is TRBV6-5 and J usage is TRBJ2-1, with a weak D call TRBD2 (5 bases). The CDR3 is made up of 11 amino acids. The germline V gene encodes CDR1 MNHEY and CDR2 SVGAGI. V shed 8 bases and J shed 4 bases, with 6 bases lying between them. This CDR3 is CASRGYNEQFF. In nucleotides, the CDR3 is TGTGCCAGCCGGGGTTACAATGAGCAGTTCTTC.

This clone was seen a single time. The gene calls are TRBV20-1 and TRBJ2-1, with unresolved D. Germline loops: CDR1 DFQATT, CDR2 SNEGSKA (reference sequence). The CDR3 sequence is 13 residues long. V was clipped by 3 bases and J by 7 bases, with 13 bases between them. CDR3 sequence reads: CSASYRSHNEQFF. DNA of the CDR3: TGCAGTGCTAGTTACAGAAGTCATAATGAGCAGTTCTTC.

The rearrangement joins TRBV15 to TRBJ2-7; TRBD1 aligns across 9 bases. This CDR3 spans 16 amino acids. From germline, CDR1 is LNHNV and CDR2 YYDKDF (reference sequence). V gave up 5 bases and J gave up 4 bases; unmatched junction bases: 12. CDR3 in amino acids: CATSLQLGTGFYEQYF. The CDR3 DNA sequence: TGTGCCACCAGCCTGCAGCTCGGGACAGGGTTTTACGAGCAGTACTTC.

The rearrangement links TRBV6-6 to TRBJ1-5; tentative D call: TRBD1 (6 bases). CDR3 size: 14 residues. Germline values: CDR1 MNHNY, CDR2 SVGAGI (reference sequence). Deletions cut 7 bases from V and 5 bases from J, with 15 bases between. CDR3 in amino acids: CASNLQGRHQPQHF. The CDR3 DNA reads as TGTGCCAGCAACCTACAGGGCCGCCATCAGCCCCAGCATTTT.

The CDR3: CASSVGGQPRETQYF. The CDR3 nucleotides read TGTGCCAGCAGCGTAGGGGGACAGCCTAGGGAGACCCAGTACTTC. The chain couples TRBV9 to TRBJ2-5, with TRBD1 identical over 7 bases. The CDR3 length is 15 residues. Germline CDR1 is SGDLS and CDR2 is YYNGEE. V was clipped by 0 bases and J by 5 bases; unmatched bases: 7. The whole variable domain, filled in from reference TRBV9 and TRBJ2-5, reads DSGVTQTPKHLITATGQRVTLRCSPRSGDLSVYWYQQSLDQGLQFLIQYYNGEERAKGNILERFSAQQFPDLHSELNLSSLELGDSALYFCASSVGGQPRETQYFGPGTRLLVL.

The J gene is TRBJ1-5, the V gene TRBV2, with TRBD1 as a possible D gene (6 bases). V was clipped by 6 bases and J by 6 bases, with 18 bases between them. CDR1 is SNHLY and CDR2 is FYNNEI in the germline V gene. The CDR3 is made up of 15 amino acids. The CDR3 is CASSLVGQGSQPQHF. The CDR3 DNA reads TGTGCCAGCAGCCTGGTGGGCCAGGGGAGTCAGCCCCAGCATTTT.

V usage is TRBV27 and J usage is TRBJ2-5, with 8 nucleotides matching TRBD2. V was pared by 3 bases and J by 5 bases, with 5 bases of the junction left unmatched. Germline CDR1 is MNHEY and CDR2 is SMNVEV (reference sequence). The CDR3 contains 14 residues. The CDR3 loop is CASSFRTSSETQYF. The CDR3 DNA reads TGTGCCAGCAGTTTTAGGACTAGCTCGGAGACCCAGTACTTC.

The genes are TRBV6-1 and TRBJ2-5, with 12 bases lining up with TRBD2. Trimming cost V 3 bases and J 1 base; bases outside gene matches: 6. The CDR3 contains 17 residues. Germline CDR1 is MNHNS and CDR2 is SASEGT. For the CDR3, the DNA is TGTGCCAGCAGTGATCCCGGACTAGCGGGGTTCCAAGAGACCCAGTACTTC. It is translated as CASSDPGLAGFQETQYF.

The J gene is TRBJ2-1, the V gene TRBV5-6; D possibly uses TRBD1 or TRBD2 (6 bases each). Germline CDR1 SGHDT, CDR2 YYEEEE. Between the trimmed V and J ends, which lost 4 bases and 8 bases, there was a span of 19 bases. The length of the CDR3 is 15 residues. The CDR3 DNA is TGTGCCAGCAGCAAAACCGGGGGCTCGGGTGATGAGCAGTTCTTC. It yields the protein CASSKTGGSGDEQFF.

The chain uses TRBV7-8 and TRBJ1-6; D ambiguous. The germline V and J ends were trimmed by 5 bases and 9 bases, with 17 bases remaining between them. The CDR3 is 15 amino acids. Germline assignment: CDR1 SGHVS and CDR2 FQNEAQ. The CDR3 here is CASSDGNGGGSPLHF. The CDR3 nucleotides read TGTGCCAGCAGCGACGGCAACGGAGGAGGTTCACCCCTCCACTTT.

CDR3: CASSQGGRPKAYNEQFF. CDR3 DNA sequence: TGCGCCAGCAGCCAAGGGGGCCGTCCCAAAGCCTACAATGAGCAGTTCTTC. This rearrangement joins TRBV4-1 to TRBJ2-1; maybe TRBD1 (5 bases). Per germline, CDR1 MGHRA and CDR2 YSYEKL. The CDR3 sequence is 17 residues long. V was pared by 1 base and J by 2 bases, with 15 bases between.

In DNA, the CDR3 is TGTGCCAGCAGCTGGAGACAGGTGAACACTGAAGCTTTCTTT. Translated: CASSWRQVNTEAFF. The chain carries TRBV7-8 and TRBJ1-1, with D maybe TRBD1 (6 bases). CDR1 SGHVS and CDR2 FQNEAQ come from the germline V gene. V gave up 4 bases and J gave up 0 bases, with 9 bases separating them. CDR3 length equals 14 residues.

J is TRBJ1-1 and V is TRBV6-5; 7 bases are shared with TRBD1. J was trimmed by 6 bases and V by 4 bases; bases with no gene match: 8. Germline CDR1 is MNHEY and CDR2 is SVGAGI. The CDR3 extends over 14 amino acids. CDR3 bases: TGTGCCAGCAGTTGGCAGGGGGGAGGCTCTGAAGCTTTCTTT. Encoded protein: CASSWQGGGSEAFF.

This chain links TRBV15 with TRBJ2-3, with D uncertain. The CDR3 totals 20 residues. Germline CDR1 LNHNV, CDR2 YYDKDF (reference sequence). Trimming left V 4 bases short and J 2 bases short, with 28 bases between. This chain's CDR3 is CATSIDHGALGHAVTDTQYF. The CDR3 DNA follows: TGTGCCACCAGCATCGATCACGGCGCGTTGGGCCACGCCGTCACAGATACGCAGTATTTT.

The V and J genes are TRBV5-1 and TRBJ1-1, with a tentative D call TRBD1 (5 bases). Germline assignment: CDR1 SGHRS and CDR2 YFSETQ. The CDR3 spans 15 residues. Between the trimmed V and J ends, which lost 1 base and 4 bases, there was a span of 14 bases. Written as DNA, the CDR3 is TGCGCCAGCAGCTTGAGGCGGGACCTCACCACTGAAGCTTTCTTT. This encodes CASSLRRDLTTEAFF.

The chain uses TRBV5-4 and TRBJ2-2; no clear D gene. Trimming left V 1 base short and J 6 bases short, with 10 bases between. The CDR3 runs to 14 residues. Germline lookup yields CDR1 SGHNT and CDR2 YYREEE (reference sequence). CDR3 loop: CASSLPNIAGELFF. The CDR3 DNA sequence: TGTGCCAGCAGCTTGCCCAATATCGCCGGGGAGCTGTTTTTT.

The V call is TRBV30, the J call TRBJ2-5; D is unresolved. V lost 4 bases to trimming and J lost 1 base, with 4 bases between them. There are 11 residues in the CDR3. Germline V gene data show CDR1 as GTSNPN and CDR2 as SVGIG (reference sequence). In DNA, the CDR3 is TGTGCCTGGACTGCCCAAGAGACCCAGTACTTC. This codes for CAWTAQETQYF.

CDR3 nucleotides: TGTGCCAGCAGCCAAAAATCCTACGAGCAGTACTTC. This gives the protein CASSQKSYEQYF. The rearrangement links TRBV14 to TRBJ2-7; D is ambiguous. From germline, CDR1 is SGHDN and CDR2 FVKESK. Trimming pared 2 bases from V and 1 base from J, leaving 3 bases between. This CDR3 spans 12 amino acids.

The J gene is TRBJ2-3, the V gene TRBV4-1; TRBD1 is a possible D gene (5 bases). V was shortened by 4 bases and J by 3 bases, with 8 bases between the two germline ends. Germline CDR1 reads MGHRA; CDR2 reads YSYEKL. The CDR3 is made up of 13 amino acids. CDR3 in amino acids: CASSLAGTDTQYF. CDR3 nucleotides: TGCGCCAGCAGCCTCGCAGGGACAGATACGCAGTATTTT.